The entry that follows covers one T cell receptor beta chain sequence. Its antigen is unidentified. The data were taken from a study of OX40 agonist ivuxolimab in advanced cancers. Study context: Three patients, one with hepatocellular carcinoma and two with cutaneous melanoma, responded partially.

The study's findings and limits: A proportion of nonresponders additionally exhibited low normalized T-cell clonal expansion. CD4+ T cells averaged fewer expanded clones than CD8+ T cells.

Data came from immunoSEQ multiplex PCR; TCRdb stores just in-frame clones and leaves some out. The table includes some 87,000 clones, 90% to 95% detected once. Patients were excluded for autoimmune disease history or systemic immunosuppression. The receptor's source is an adult with an advanced solid tumor such as melanoma, head and neck, liver or kidney cancer. This specimen was CD4+ or CD8+ T cells sorted from blood, taken in a trial of the OX40 agonist ivuxolimab.

CDR3 amino acids: CASSLGRTPNSGNTIYF. The CDR3 nucleotides are TGTGCCAGCAGCTTAGGACGGACACCGAACTCTGGAAACACCATATATTTT. The genes are TRBV7-3 and TRBJ1-3; tentatively, D is TRBD1 (5 bases). The length of the CDR3 is 17 residues. The germline V gene encodes CDR1 SGHTA and CDR2 FQGTGA. Trimming stripped 2 bases from V and 0 bases from J, with 14 bases between.